A single sample is the source of the 2 T cell receptor beta chains below, sequenced in a study of shared clonotypes between healthy human individuals. TCRdb's table, derived via immunoSEQ multiplex PCR, lists solely in-frame clones and lacks some. The sample has about 980,000 clones; over 75% are singletons. Sequenced: memory CD4+ T cells sorted from blood. Sample subset: CD45RA-negative fraction. Source of these receptors: a man aged 18 to 30 in good health.

The chain couples TRBV7-2 to TRBJ2-5, with unresolved D. V lost 5 bases, J lost 5 bases, and 12 bases lay in between. The CDR3 runs 13 residues. Germline V CDR1 and CDR2: SGHTA, FQGNSA. Here the CDR3 reads CASSTGRRETQYF. CDR3 bases: TGTGCCAGCAGCACCGGACGGCGGGAGACCCAGTACTTC.

The chain has TRBV11-2 and TRBJ2-5; D is unclear. Trimming took 0 bases from V and 5 from J, leaving 4 bases between them. Germline V gene sequence: CDR1 SGHAT, CDR2 FQNNGV. This CDR3 spans 12 amino acids. CDR3 nucleotide sequence: TGTGCCAGCAGCTTAGAAGTGGAGACCCAGTACTTC. Encoded protein: CASSLEVETQYF.